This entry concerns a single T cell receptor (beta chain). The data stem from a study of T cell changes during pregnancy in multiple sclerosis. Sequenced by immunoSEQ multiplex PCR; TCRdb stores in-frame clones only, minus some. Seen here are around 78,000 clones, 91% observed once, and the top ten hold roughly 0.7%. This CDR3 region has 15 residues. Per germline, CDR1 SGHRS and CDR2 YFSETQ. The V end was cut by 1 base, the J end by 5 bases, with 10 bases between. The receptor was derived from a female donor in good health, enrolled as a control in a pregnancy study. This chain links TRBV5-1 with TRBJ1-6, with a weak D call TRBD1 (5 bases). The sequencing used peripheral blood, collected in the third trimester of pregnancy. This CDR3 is CASSLNSGNNSPLHF. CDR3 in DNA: TGCGCCAGCAGCTTGAATTCAGGGAATAATTCACCCCTCCACTTT.